These 18 T cell receptor beta chains share one sample of origin, sequenced in a study of shared clonotypes between healthy human individuals. Repertoires were generated with immunoSEQ multiplex PCR, while TCRdb's copy carries only in-frame clones and drops some. The table shows over a million clones, with around four fifths occurring only once. The sample consisted of memory CD4+ T cells sorted from blood. Indicated subset: CD45RA-negative fraction. The receptors derive from a man between 18 and 29 years old in good health.

The chain links TRBV6-6 to TRBJ2-1; 13 nucleotides align to TRBD2. The germline CDR1 and CDR2 sequences are MNHNY and SVGAGI (reference sequence). V was pared by 6 bases and J by 7 bases, with 9 bases of the junction left unmatched. This CDR3 is built from 16 residues. The DNA of the CDR3 is TGTGCCAGCAGCCCCGGGACTAGCGGGAATGGGAATGAGCAGTTCTTC. Translating it yields CASSPGTSGNGNEQFF.

As to this clone: Other nucleotide sequences in the sample specify the same CDR3. The V call is TRBV20-1, the J call TRBJ1-1; possibly TRBD1 for D (6 bases). The CDR3 sequence is 11 residues long. V was pared by 3 bases and J by 4 bases, with 6 bases between. Germline assignment: CDR1 DFQATT and CDR2 SNEGSKA (reference sequence). The CDR3 bases are TGCAGTGCTAGCAGGGGCACTGAAGCTTTCTTT. It specifies CSASRGTEAFF.

The table lists this clone with a count of one. The chain employs TRBV7-6 and TRBJ1-2, with D unresolved. The CDR3 sequence is 16 residues long. Per germline, CDR1 SGHVS and CDR2 FNYEAQ. With 4 bases removed from V and 4 bases from J, the gap between germline ends came to 19 bases. CDR3 region: CASSCWIDRKTYGYTF. Written as DNA, the CDR3 is TGTGCCAGCAGCTGCTGGATTGATCGAAAGACCTATGGCTACACCTTC.

This chain connects TRBV6-5 to TRBJ1-2; possibly TRBD1 for D (5 bases). Germline assignment: CDR1 MNHEY and CDR2 SVGAGI. V was shortened by 6 bases and J by 3 bases, with 8 bases between the two germline ends. This CDR3 region has 12 residues. The CDR3 sequence: CASRGGDYGYTF. CDR3 sequence (DNA): TGTGCCAGCAGGGGGGGGGACTATGGCTACACCTTC.

CDR3 in DNA: TGTGCCAGCAGGGGCTCCGTGGGCCTCTCCAAAAACATTCAGTACTTC. Translation: CASRGSVGLSKNIQYF. The rearrangement joins TRBV28 to TRBJ2-4, with unresolved D. V lost 6 bases and J 2 bases, leaving 17 bases between the germline ends. There are 16 residues in the CDR3. CDR1 MDHEN and CDR2 SYDVKM come from the germline V gene.

Comments on this clone: Other DNA sequences in this sample translate to the same CDR3. The genes are TRBV7-8 and TRBJ2-1; TRBD2 matches 13 bases. The length of the CDR3 is 15 residues. Trimming at V came to 5 bases and at J to 8 bases, leaving 6 bases not matched to a gene. CDR1 SGHVS and CDR2 FQNEAQ come from the germline V gene. This CDR3 reads CASSLRTSGGDEQFF. The CDR3 DNA follows: TGTGCCAGCAGCCTTAGGACTAGCGGGGGCGATGAGCAGTTCTTC. Supplemented by reference TRBV7-8 and TRBJ2-1, the full variable domain reads GAGVSQSPRYKVAKRGQDVALRCDPISGHVSLFWYQQALGQGPEFLTYFQNEAQLDKSGLPSDRFFAERPEGSVSTLKIQRTQQEDSAVYLCASSLRTSGGDEQFFGPGTRLTVL.

V and J are TRBV18 and TRBJ2-5; D possibly uses TRBD1 or TRBD2 (5 bases each). Trimming cost V 6 bases and J 4 bases, with 12 bases left between them. Germline V lookup: CDR1 KGHSH, CDR2 LQKENI. This CDR3 is 13 amino acids long. The CDR3 here is CASSGDVGETQYF. DNA for the CDR3: TGTGCCAGCTCGGGGGACGTAGGAGAGACCCAGTACTTC.

The chain joins TRBV18 to TRBJ1-6, with 8 bases matching TRBD1. Germline V gene sequence: CDR1 KGHSH, CDR2 LQKENI. V shed 2 bases and J 7 bases; nucleotides not matched to a gene: 4. The CDR3 runs 15 residues. The CDR3 sequence is CASSPGQGMNSPLHF. CDR3 nucleotide sequence: TGTGCCAGCTCACCAGGACAGGGAATGAATTCACCCCTCCACTTT.

This chain links TRBV5-1 with TRBJ2-5, with TRBD2 identical over 7 bases. This CDR3 spans 15 amino acids. Germline-derived CDR1 and CDR2 are SGHRS and YFSETQ. V shed 6 bases and J 4 bases; nucleotides not matched to a gene: 12. Here the CDR3 DNA reads TGCGCCAGCATCCCAGCGGGGAGGTCGGGAGAGACCCAGTACTTC. Its translation is CASIPAGRSGETQYF. The entire variable domain, with the rest obtained from reference TRBV5-1 and TRBJ2-5, is as follows: KAGVTQTPRYLIKTRGQQVTLSCSPISGHRSVSWYQQTPGQGLQFLFEYFSETQRNKGNFPGRFSGRQFSNSRSEMNVSTLELGDSALYLCASIPAGRSGETQYFGPGTRLLVL.

This clone has just one count. This rearrangement joins TRBV6-1 to TRBJ2-5; tentatively, D is TRBD1 or TRBD2 (7 bases each). The CDR3 has 16 amino acids. V was shortened by 1 base and J by 0 bases, with 12 bases between the two germline ends. The germline gives CDR1 MNHNS, CDR2 SASEGT. CDR3 nucleotides: TGTGCCAGCAGTGAAGGGCAGGGGGGGTACCAAGAGACCCAGTACTTC. It specifies CASSEGQGGYQETQYF.

With regard to this clone: This specimen includes other DNA sequences encoding the same CDR3. The chain links TRBV5-1 to TRBJ2-1; D ambiguous. Germline lookup yields CDR1 SGHRS and CDR2 YFSETQ. V shed 0 bases and J shed 0 bases, with 7 bases lying between them. CDR3 length: 15 residues. In DNA form, the CDR3 reads TGCGCCAGCAGCTTGGGGGGAAACTCCTACAATGAGCAGTTCTTC. It encodes CASSLGGNSYNEQFF.

The J gene is TRBJ2-5, the V gene TRBV2, with D hard to call. The CDR3 extends over 11 amino acids. V was trimmed by 6 bases and J by 1 base, leaving 3 bases between them. The germline V gene has CDR1 SNHLY and CDR2 FYNNEI. CDR3 sequence: CASRVQETQYF. Written as DNA, the CDR3 is TGTGCCAGCAGGGTCCAAGAGACCCAGTACTTC.

This clone was seen just once. The chain links TRBV5-4 to TRBJ2-1; 9 nucleotides match TRBD1. CDR1 and CDR2 from the germline V gene are SGHNT and YYREEE (reference sequence). This CDR3 spans 16 amino acids. The trim removed 3 bases at V and 5 bases at J, leaving 9 bases unmatched. CDR3 sequence: CASSSTNRGPDNEQFF. Written as DNA, the CDR3 is TGTGCCAGCAGCTCTACAAACAGGGGGCCGGACAATGAGCAGTTCTTC.

A few counts support this clone. J is TRBJ2-4 and V is TRBV7-9; 13 bases map to TRBD2. CDR1 and CDR2 (germline): SEHNR, FQNEAQ (reference sequence). The CDR3 is 17 residues long. V shed 3 bases and J 7 bases; nucleotides not matched to a gene: 9. CDR3 in amino acids: CASSFAGTSGIMNIQYF. CDR3 coding DNA: TGTGCCAGCAGCTTCGCCGGGACTAGCGGGATTATGAACATTCAGTACTTC.

This clone was detected a few times. The rearrangement links TRBV7-2 to TRBJ1-6, with D possibly matching TRBD1 (5 bases). V dropped 1 base and J dropped 7 bases, with 11 bases sitting between them. The CDR3 loop spans 15 amino acids. Germline V gene data show CDR1 as SGHTA and CDR2 as FQGNSA. CDR3 sequence reads: CASSLDPGWNSPLHF. In DNA form, the CDR3 reads TGTGCCAGCAGCTTAGATCCAGGGTGGAATTCACCCCTCCACTTT.

The V and J genes are TRBV6-6 and TRBJ1-1; 9 bases map to TRBD1. Per the germline V gene, CDR1 is MNHNY and CDR2 is SVGAGI (reference sequence). The CDR3 loop spans 16 amino acids. With 7 bases clipped from V and 1 base from J, the junction kept 10 bases outside the gene matches. The CDR3 nucleotides are TGTGCCAGCACTACGGGGACAGGGCGGAAGAACACTGAAGCTTTCTTT. This encodes CASTTGTGRKNTEAFF.

This clone was recorded many times. The CDR3 loop reads CASSGTSGANNEQFF. The DNA for the CDR3 is TGCGCCAGCAGCGGAACTAGCGGGGCTAACAATGAGCAGTTCTTC. J is TRBJ2-1 and V is TRBV5-1; 10 bases fit TRBD2. CDR3 length equals 15 residues. Trimming took 4 bases from V and 5 from J; bases not matched to a gene: 6. Germline V gene sequence: CDR1 SGHRS, CDR2 YFSETQ.

The gene calls are TRBV6-1 and TRBJ2-7, with D tentatively TRBD1 (6 bases). The germline V gene encodes CDR1 MNHNS and CDR2 SASEGT. V lost 4 bases and J lost 12, with 16 bases in between. The CDR3 runs to 12 residues. CDR3 in amino acids: CASSATGKDLYF. The CDR3 region has the DNA TGTGCCAGCAGTGCCACAGGGAAGGATCTGTACTTC.